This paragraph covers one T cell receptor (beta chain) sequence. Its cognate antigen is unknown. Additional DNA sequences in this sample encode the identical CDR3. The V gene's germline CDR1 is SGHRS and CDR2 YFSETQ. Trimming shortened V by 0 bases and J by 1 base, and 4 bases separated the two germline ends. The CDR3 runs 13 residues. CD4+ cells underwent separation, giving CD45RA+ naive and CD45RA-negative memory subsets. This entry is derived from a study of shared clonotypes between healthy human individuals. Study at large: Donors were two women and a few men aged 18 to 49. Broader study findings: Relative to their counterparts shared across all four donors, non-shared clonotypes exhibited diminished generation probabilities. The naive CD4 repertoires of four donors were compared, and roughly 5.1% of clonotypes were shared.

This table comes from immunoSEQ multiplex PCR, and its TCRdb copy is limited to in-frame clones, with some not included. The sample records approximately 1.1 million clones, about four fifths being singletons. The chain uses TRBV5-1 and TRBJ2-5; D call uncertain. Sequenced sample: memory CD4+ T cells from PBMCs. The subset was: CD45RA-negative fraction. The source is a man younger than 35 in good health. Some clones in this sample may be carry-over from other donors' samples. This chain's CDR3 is CASSLGAQETQYF. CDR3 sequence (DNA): TGCGCCAGCAGCTTGGGAGCCCAAGAGACCCAGTACTTC.